A single TCR beta chain is shown here with its context. Its specificity is unknown. Clones were read by immunoSEQ multiplex PCR, and TCRdb kept only the in-frame ones, dropping some. This table holds 50,000 to 65,000 clones, about 90% found once. This entry belongs to a study of Tregs in tolerant kidney transplant recipients. Study-wide findings and caveats: For some patients, primers changed over time, blocking nucleotide-level comparison.

The ends were cut back, 2 bases at V and 0 bases at J, with 13 bases in the middle. This CDR3 comprises 16 residues. Germline V CDR1 and CDR2: SGHAT, FQDESV (reference sequence). The nonmyeloablative bone marrow transplants came from related graft donors, with transient mixed chimerism. Unstimulated regulatory T cells (CD4+CD25+CD127-), CD4+CD25- non-regulatory cells, CD4 and CD8 cells were FACS-sorted from thawed PBMCs. V and J are TRBV11-1 and TRBJ1-1; D may be TRBD1 (5 bases). The receptor's source is a human patient who received a combined kidney and bone marrow transplant. Some T cells here may be from the graft donor. Sequences were derived from CD4+ T cells from blood (PBMCs), sampled 6 months after the transplant. CDR3 amino acids: CASSLSRGGMNTEAFF. CDR3 in DNA: TGTGCCAGCAGCTTATCCCGGGGGGGAATGAACACTGAAGCTTTCTTT.